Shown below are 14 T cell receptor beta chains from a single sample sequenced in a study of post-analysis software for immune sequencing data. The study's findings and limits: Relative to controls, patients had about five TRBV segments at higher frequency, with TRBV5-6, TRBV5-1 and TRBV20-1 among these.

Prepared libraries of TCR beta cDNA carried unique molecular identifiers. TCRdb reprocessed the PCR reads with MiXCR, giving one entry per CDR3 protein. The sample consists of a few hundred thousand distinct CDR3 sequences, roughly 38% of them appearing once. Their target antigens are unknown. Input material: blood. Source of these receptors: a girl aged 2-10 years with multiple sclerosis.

CDR3 protein: CASSQRVSPLHF. The CDR3 DNA reads TGTGCCAGCAGCCAGCGGGTTTCACCCCTCCACTTT. The genes are TRBV7-8 and TRBJ1-6, with D uncertain. Germline V lookup: CDR1 SGHVS, CDR2 FQNEAQ. CDR3 length: 12 residues. V lost 5 bases and J lost 9, with 8 bases in between.

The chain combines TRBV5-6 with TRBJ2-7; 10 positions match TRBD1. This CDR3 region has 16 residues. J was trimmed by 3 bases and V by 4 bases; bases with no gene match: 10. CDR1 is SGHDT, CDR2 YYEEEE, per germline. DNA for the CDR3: TGTGCCAGCAGCCAGGTAGGGACAGGGGCCCTCTACGAGCAGTACTTC. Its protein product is CASSQVGTGALYEQYF.

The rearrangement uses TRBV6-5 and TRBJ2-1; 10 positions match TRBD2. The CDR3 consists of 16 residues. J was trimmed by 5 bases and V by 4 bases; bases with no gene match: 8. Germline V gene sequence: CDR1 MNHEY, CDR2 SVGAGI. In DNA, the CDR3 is TGTGCCAGCAGTTTATCAGCGGGAGGGAGGGACAATGAGCAGTTCTTC. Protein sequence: CASSLSAGGRDNEQFF.

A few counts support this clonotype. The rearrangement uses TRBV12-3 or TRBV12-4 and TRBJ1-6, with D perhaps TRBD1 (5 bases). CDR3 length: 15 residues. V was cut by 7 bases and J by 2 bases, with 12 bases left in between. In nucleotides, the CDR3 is TGTGCCAGCACCCGCCGGGGCGCCTATAATTCACCCCTCCACTTT. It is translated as CASTRRGAYNSPLHF.

This CDR3 reads CASSRGSGSTGELFF. DNA for the CDR3: TGTGCCAGCAGCCGAGGGTCAGGGAGCACCGGGGAGCTGTTTTTT. The rearrangement links TRBV3-1 to TRBJ2-2; either TRBD1 or TRBD2 may supply D (5 bases each). This CDR3 has 15 residues. Trimming took off 4 bases at V and 4 bases at J, with 13 bases between the two ends. Germline values: CDR1 LGHDT, CDR2 YNNKEL (reference sequence). Combining the CDR3 with reference TRBV3-1 and TRBJ2-2 gives the whole variable domain DTAVSQTPKYLVTQMGNDKSIKCEQNLGHDTMYWYKQDSKKFLKIMFSYNNKELIINETVPNRFSPKSPDKAHLNLHINSLELGDSAVYFCASSRGSGSTGELFFGEGSRLTVL.

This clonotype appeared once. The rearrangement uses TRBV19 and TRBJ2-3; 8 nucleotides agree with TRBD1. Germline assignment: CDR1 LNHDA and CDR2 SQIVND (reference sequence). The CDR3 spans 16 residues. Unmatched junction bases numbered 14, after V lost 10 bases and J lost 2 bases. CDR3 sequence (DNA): TGTGCCACCTCCGGACCCGGGACAGGTCACACAGATACGCAGTATTTT. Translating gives CATSGPGTGHTDTQYF. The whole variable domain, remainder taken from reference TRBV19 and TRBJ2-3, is DGGITQSPKYLFRKEGQNVTLSCEQNLNHDAMYWYRQDPGQGLRLIYYSQIVNDFQKGDIAEGYSVSREKKESFPLTVTSAQKNPTAFYLCATSGPGTGHTDTQYFGPGTRLTVL.

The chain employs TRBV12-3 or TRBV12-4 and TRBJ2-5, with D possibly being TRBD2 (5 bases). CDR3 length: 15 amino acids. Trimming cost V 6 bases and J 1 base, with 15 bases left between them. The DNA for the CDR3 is TGTGCCAGCAGCTCCTTGGAGGCGGCCCAAGAGACCCAGTACTTC. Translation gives CASSSLEAAQETQYF.

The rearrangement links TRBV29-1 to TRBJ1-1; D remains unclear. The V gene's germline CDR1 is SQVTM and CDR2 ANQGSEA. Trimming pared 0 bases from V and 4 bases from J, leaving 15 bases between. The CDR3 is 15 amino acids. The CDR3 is CSVEDSGWGGTEAFF. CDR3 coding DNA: TGCAGCGTTGAAGATTCGGGGTGGGGTGGCACTGAAGCTTTCTTT.

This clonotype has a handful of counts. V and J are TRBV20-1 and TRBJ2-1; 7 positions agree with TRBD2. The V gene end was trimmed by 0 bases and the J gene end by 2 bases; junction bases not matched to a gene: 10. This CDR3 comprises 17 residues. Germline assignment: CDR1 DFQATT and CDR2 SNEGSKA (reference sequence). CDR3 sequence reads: CSARDLGSGNAYNEQFF. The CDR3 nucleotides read TGCAGTGCTAGAGATCTGGGGAGCGGGAACGCCTACAATGAGCAGTTCTTC.

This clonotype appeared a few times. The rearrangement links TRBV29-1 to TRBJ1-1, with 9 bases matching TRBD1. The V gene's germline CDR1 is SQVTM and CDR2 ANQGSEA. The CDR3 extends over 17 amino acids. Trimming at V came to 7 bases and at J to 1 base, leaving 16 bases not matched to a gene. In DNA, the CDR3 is TGCAGCGGCACGTTTTGGGGGACAGGGATACCGAACACTGAAGCTTTCTTT. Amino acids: CSGTFWGTGIPNTEAFF.

In DNA form, the CDR3 reads TGTGCCAGCAGTCGTGCTCAGGGATATGAGCAGTTCTTC. It specifies CASSRAQGYEQFF. The chain links TRBV12-3 or TRBV12-4 to TRBJ2-1; perhaps TRBD1 as D (5 bases). V lost 5 bases and J lost 8, with 13 bases in between. The CDR3 is 13 residues long.

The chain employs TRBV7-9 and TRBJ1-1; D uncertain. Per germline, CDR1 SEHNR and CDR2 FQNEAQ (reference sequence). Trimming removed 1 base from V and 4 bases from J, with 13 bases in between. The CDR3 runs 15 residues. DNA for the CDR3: TGTGCCAGCAGCTTAGGATCCGTGTTAGTCACTGAAGCTTTCTTT. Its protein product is CASSLGSVLVTEAFF.

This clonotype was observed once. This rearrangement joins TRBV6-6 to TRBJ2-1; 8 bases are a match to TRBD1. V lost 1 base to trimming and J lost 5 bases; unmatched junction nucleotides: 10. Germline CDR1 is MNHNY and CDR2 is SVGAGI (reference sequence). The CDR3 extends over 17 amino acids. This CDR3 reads CASSYFRQGRMNNEQFF. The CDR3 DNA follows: TGTGCCAGCAGTTACTTCCGACAGGGGAGAATGAACAATGAGCAGTTCTTC.

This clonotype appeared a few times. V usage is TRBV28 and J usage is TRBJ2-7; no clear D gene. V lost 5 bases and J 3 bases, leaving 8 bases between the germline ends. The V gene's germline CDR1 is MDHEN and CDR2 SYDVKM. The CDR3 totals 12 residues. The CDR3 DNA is TGTGCCAGCAGTACCCCAGGCTACGAGCAGTACTTC. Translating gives CASSTPGYEQYF.